The next 15 T cell receptor beta chains were all read from a single sample in a study of graft-versus-host responses after intestinal transplantation. The antigens these receptors bind are not known. Here immunoSEQ multiplex PCR was the method, and the copy in TCRdb shows in-frame clones only, minus some. The sample has some 79,000 clones, 70% to 90% seen once. Sequencing was performed on unstimulated CD4+ T cells sorted from spleen or lymph node cells, taken before intestinal transplant. These receptors all stem from a human donor who received an intestinal transplant.

This chain connects TRBV29-1 to TRBJ1-1, with 7 bases fitting TRBD1. This CDR3 is built from 13 residues. Germline CDR1 and CDR2: SQVTM and ANQGSEA. After removal of 5 bases from V and 4 bases from J, the junction contained 7 bases not matched to a gene. This CDR3 reads CSVQTGQGTEAFF. The CDR3 DNA reads TGCAGCGTTCAGACAGGGCAGGGCACTGAAGCTTTCTTT. The full variable domain, completed using reference TRBV29-1 and TRBJ1-1, is SAVISQKPSRDICQRGTSLTIQCQVDSQVTMMFWYRQQPGQSLTLIATANQGSEATYESGFVIDKFPISRPNLTFSTLTVSNMSPEDSSIYLCSVQTGQGTEAFFGQGTRLTVV.

V is TRBV2 and J is TRBJ2-6; 9 bases are shared with TRBD1. This CDR3 is built from 17 residues. With 5 bases clipped from V and 1 base from J, the junction kept 6 bases outside the gene matches. Germline lookup yields CDR1 SNHLY and CDR2 FYNNEI. The CDR3, as DNA: TGTGCCAGCAGTCCCGGGACAGGGCAGTCTGGGGCCAACGTCCTGACTTTC. It encodes CASSPGTGQSGANVLTF.

J is TRBJ2-2 and V is TRBV28, with TRBD2 matching 7 bases. Germline V gene sequence: CDR1 MDHEN, CDR2 SYDVKM. The J segment lost 4 bases and the V segment lost 2 bases, leaving 4 bases of the junction unmatched. The CDR3 runs to 15 residues. The DNA of the CDR3 is TGTGCCAGCAGTTTAGGCGTAGCGGGCACCGGGGAGCTGTTTTTT. Protein: CASSLGVAGTGELFF.

The chain joins TRBV25-1 to TRBJ1-1; D not certain. The germline CDR1 and CDR2 sequences are MGHDK and SYGVNS. This CDR3 contains 13 residues. The V end lost 5 bases, the J end lost 4 bases, and 11 bases lay between the germline ends. The CDR3 region has the DNA TGTGCCAGCAGTTTACCCGGGAGCACTGAAGCTTTCTTT. Protein: CASSLPGSTEAFF.

V and J are TRBV7-6 and TRBJ2-1, with 7 bases matching TRBD1. V shed 5 bases, J shed 5 bases, and the junction held 18 bases outside the gene matches. Looked up from germline, CDR1 is SGHVS and CDR2 is FNYEAQ. The CDR3 has 18 residues. This CDR3 reads CASSPRRFVPGQDNEQFF. DNA for the CDR3: TGTGCCAGCAGCCCAAGGCGTTTCGTTCCCGGACAGGACAATGAGCAGTTCTTC.

This chain links TRBV7-8 with TRBJ2-7; 9 bases are a match to TRBD1. Germline V gene lookup returns CDR1 SGHVS and CDR2 FQNEAQ. The trim removed 1 base at V and 4 bases at J, leaving 2 bases unmatched. This CDR3 contains 14 residues. CDR3 DNA sequence: TGTGCCAGCAGCTTAGTTGGGACAGGGTACGAGCAGTACTTC. Its translation: CASSLVGTGYEQYF.

Here the CDR3 reads CASSYREGNEKLFF. For the CDR3, the DNA is TGCGCCAGCAGCTACAGGGAGGGGAATGAAAAACTGTTTTTT. V is TRBV5-1 and J is TRBJ1-4; D possibly corresponds to TRBD1 (6 bases). There are 14 residues in the CDR3. Trimming took off 3 bases at V and 5 bases at J, with 11 bases between the two ends. Germline loops: CDR1 SGHRS, CDR2 YFSETQ. Together with reference TRBV5-1 and TRBJ1-4, the CDR3 gives the full variable domain: KAGVTQTPRYLIKTRGQQVTLSCSPISGHRSVSWYQQTPGQGLQFLFEYFSETQRNKGNFPGRFSGRQFSNSRSEMNVSTLELGDSALYLCASSYREGNEKLFFGSGTQLSVL.

The chain carries TRBV7-3 and TRBJ2-2; 12 bases are shared with TRBD1. V was clipped by 0 bases and J by 7 bases; unmatched bases: 6. The CDR3 covers 17 residues. Germline V gene lookup returns CDR1 SGHTA and CDR2 FQGTGA. CDR3 amino acids: CASSLTRDRGRGGELFF. CDR3 coding DNA: TGTGCCAGCAGCTTAACCCGGGACAGGGGGCGAGGCGGGGAGCTGTTTTTT.

The chain joins TRBV15 to TRBJ2-1; 10 bases map to TRBD2. The V and J ends lost 1 base and 16 bases, in that order; junction bases with no gene match: 16. The CDR3 consists of 16 residues. In germline, CDR1 is LNHNV, CDR2 YYDKDF (reference sequence). The DNA for the CDR3 is TGTGCCACCAGCAGAGCCACGGGGGTAGCGGGAGGAGTTCATTTCTTC. Translating gives CATSRATGVAGGVHFF.

This clone was observed a single time. The chain has TRBV2 and TRBJ1-2; 8 bases are a match to TRBD1. Germline CDR1 is SNHLY and CDR2 is FYNNEI. Trimming cost V 5 bases and J 2 bases; bases outside gene matches: 7. The CDR3 is 15 residues long. Here the CDR3 reads CASSSGQGRNYGYTF. CDR3 in DNA: TGTGCCAGCAGTTCTGGACAGGGCCGAAACTATGGCTACACCTTC.

The V call is TRBV15, the J call TRBJ2-3; possibly TRBD1 for D (5 bases). V was cut by 0 bases and J by 4 bases, with 11 bases left in between. CDR1 is LNHNV and CDR2 is YYDKDF in the germline V gene (reference sequence). This CDR3 has 15 residues. CDR3 nucleotide sequence: TGTGCCACCAGCAGAGATGTGACAGTCCCAGATACGCAGTATTTT. Encoded protein: CATSRDVTVPDTQYF.

V gene TRBV27 combines with J gene TRBJ2-1; 7 bases map to TRBD1. J was trimmed by 0 bases and V by 8 bases; bases with no gene match: 4. The CDR3 has 14 residues. Germline V CDR1 and CDR2: MNHEY, SMNVEV (reference sequence). The CDR3: CASRRQGSYNEQFF. The CDR3 region has the DNA TGTGCCAGCCGCCGACAGGGCTCCTACAATGAGCAGTTCTTC.

The chain recombines TRBV28 with TRBJ2-7; D might be TRBD2 (6 bases). Germline V gene sequence: CDR1 MDHEN, CDR2 SYDVKM. Between the trimmed V and J ends, which lost 2 bases and 7 bases, there was a span of 9 bases. There are 12 residues in the CDR3. The CDR3 reads CASSLKRAEQYF. The CDR3 DNA sequence: TGTGCCAGCAGTTTAAAGCGGGCAGAGCAGTACTTC.

J is TRBJ1-3 and V is TRBV9; D might be TRBD1 (5 bases). The germline V and J ends were trimmed by 4 bases and 2 bases, with 10 bases remaining between them. This CDR3 comprises 14 residues. The germline gives CDR1 SGDLS, CDR2 YYNGEE. For the CDR3, the DNA is TGTGCCAGCAGCCCAGGGATCCCTGGAAACACCATATATTTT. It translates to CASSPGIPGNTIYF.

The genes are TRBV5-1 and TRBJ2-6, with 7 bases identical to TRBD1. Unmatched junction bases numbered 19, after V lost 1 base and J lost 6 bases. Germline V CDR1 and CDR2: SGHRS, YFSETQ. The CDR3 is 20 residues long. The CDR3 DNA reads TGCGCCAGCAGCTTGCCCCGATCGGGGACAGCTCTTCGGGAGGCCAACGTCCTGACTTTC. It is translated as CASSLPRSGTALREANVLTF.